This T cell receptor (beta chain) was captured by sequencing in a study of blood T cell repertoires in COVID-19. This table comes from immunoSEQ multiplex PCR, and its TCRdb copy is limited to in-frame clones, with some not included. The sample lists fewer than 400,000 clones, approximately 83% occurring once. This CDR3 has 15 residues. The ends lost 3 bases at V and 4 bases at J; junction bases unmatched: 7. The germline CDR1 and CDR2 sequences are SGHNT and YYREEE (reference sequence). Cohort allocation depended upon clinical history that participants reported. The chain has TRBV5-4 and TRBJ2-7; 10 positions match TRBD1. This clonotype originated in a man aged 30 to 45 who had recovered from COVID-19. Source material: PBMCs or T cells enriched from blood (not recorded which). The CDR3 sequence is CASSSPGTGVYEQYF. CDR3 bases: TGTGCCAGCAGCTCCCCCGGGACAGGGGTGTACGAGCAGTACTTC.